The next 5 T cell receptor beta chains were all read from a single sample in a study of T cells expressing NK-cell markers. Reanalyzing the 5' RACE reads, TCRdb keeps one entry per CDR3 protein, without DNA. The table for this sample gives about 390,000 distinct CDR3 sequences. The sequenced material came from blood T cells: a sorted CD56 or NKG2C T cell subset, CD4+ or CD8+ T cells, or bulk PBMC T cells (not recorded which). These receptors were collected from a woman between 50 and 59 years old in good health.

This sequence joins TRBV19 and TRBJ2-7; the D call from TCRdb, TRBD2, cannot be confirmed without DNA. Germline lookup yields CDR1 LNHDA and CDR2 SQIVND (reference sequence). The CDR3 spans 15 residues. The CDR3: CASSIGRDLTYEQYF.

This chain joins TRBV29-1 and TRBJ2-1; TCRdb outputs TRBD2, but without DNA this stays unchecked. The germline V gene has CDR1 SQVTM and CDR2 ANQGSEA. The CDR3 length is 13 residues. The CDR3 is CSVIAGGPTEQFF.

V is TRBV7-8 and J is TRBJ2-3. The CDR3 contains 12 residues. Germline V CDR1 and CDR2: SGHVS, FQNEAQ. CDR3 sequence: CASSPRADTQYF.

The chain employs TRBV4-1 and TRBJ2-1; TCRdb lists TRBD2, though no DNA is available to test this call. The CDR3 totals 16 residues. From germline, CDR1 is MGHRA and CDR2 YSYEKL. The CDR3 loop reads CASSQEVSGTYNEQFF.

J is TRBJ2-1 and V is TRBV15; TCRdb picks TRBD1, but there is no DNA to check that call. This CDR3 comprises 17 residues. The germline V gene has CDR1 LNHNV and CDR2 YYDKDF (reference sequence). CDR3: CATSRDQPRDSYNEQFF.